This T cell receptor (beta chain) was recovered during a study of cytomegalovirus exposure and HLA in healthy donors. On this clone: Its antigen is still unknown.

Donors had nominal health at sampling but likely had unrecorded immune exposures. Amplification used 60 Vbeta primers and 13 Jbeta primers. Data came from immunoSEQ multiplex PCR; TCRdb stores just in-frame clones and leaves some out. The sample holds roughly 100,000 clones, approximately 79% seen once. The study's findings and limits: Near-uniform donor sequencing depth was presumed by presence/absence analyses.

The source of this sequence is a man in his sixties in good health and CMV-seropositive. Material for sequencing was PBMCs.

This CDR3 reads CASSLDAGYSNQPQHF. The DNA of the CDR3 is TGTGCCAGCAGCTTAGATGCAGGTTATAGCAATCAGCCCCAGCATTTT. V is TRBV7-2 and J is TRBJ1-5; D gene ambiguous. Trimming took off 1 base at V and 0 bases at J, with 10 bases between the two ends. CDR3 length: 16 residues. The germline V gene has CDR1 SGHTA and CDR2 FQGNSA.